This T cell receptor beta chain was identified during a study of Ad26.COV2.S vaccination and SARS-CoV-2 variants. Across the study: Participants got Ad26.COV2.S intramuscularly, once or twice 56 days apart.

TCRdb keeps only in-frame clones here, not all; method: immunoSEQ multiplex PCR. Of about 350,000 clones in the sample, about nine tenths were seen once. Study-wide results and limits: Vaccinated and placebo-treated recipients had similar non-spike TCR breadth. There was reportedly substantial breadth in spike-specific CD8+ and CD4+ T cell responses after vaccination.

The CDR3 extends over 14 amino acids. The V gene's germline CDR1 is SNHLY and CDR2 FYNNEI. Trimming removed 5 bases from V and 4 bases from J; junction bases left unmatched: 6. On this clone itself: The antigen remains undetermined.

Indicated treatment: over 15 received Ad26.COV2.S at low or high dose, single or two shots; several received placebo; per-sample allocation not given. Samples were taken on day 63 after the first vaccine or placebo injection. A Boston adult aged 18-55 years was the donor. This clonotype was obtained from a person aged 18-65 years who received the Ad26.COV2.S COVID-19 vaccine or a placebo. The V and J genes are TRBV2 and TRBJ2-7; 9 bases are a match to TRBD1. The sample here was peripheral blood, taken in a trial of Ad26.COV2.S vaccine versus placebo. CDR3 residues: CASSLDRGDYEQYF. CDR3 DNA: TGTGCCAGCAGTCTGGACAGGGGCGATTACGAGCAGTACTTC.